This T cell receptor (beta chain) was recovered during a study of blood T cell repertoires in COVID-19. Overall study context: Collection of acute and convalescent COVID-19 samples took place in the United States, Italy and Spain. PBMCs, B-cell-depleted T cells, or T cells provided the cDNA or gDNA that made up the material.

Within the sample, this clone is medium-sized (0.01 to 0.1%). Trimming removed 0 bases from V and 2 bases from J; junction bases left unmatched: 4. Germline V gene sequence: CDR1 LGHNA, CDR2 YNFKEQ. The CDR3 sequence is 15 residues long. In the authors' workflow: Amplification of reference gene primers provided the estimated nucleated cell counts. The method was immunoSEQ multiplex PCR; TCRdb's version includes in-frame clones alone and lacks a portion of them. V, J and clone size were drawn from that table, and D and trimming were deduced from the DNA. The sample carries 55,000 to 80,000 clones, around 84% recorded once.

J is TRBJ2-7 and V is TRBV4-2; TRBD2 agrees at 7 bases. This sequence was found in a man between 65 and 85 years old with acute or convalescent COVID-19. The sample taken for sequencing was peripheral blood. The CDR3 is CASSQEASGAYEQYF. CDR3 coding DNA: TGTGCCAGCAGCCAAGAGGCTAGCGGAGCCTACGAGCAGTACTTC.